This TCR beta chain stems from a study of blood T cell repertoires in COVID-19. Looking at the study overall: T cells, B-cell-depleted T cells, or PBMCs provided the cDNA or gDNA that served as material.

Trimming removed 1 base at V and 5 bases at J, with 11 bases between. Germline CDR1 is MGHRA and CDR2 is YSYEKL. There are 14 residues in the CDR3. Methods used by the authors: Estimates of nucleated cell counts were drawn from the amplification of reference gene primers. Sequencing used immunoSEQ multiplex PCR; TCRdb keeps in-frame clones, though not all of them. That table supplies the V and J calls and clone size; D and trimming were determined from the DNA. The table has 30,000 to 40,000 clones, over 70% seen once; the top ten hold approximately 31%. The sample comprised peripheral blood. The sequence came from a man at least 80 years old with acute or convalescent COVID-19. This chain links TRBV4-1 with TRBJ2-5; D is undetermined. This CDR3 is CASSQGGAVETQYF. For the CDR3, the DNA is TGCGCCAGCAGCCAAGGTGGCGCGGTCGAGACCCAGTACTTC.